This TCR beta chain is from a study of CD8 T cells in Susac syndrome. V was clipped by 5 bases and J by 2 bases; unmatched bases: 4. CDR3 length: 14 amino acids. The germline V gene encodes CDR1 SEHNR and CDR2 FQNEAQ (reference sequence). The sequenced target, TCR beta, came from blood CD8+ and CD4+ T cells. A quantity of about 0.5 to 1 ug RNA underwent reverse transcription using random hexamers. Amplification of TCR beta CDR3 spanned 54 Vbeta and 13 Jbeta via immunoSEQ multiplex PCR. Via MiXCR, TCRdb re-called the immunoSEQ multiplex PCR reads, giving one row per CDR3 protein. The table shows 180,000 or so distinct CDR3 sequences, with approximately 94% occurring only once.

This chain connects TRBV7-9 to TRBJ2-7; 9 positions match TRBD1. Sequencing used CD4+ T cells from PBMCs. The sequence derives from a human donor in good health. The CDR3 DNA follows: TGTGCCAGCAGCGCGGGACAGGGAACCTACGAGCAGTACTTC. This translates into CASSAGQGTYEQYF.